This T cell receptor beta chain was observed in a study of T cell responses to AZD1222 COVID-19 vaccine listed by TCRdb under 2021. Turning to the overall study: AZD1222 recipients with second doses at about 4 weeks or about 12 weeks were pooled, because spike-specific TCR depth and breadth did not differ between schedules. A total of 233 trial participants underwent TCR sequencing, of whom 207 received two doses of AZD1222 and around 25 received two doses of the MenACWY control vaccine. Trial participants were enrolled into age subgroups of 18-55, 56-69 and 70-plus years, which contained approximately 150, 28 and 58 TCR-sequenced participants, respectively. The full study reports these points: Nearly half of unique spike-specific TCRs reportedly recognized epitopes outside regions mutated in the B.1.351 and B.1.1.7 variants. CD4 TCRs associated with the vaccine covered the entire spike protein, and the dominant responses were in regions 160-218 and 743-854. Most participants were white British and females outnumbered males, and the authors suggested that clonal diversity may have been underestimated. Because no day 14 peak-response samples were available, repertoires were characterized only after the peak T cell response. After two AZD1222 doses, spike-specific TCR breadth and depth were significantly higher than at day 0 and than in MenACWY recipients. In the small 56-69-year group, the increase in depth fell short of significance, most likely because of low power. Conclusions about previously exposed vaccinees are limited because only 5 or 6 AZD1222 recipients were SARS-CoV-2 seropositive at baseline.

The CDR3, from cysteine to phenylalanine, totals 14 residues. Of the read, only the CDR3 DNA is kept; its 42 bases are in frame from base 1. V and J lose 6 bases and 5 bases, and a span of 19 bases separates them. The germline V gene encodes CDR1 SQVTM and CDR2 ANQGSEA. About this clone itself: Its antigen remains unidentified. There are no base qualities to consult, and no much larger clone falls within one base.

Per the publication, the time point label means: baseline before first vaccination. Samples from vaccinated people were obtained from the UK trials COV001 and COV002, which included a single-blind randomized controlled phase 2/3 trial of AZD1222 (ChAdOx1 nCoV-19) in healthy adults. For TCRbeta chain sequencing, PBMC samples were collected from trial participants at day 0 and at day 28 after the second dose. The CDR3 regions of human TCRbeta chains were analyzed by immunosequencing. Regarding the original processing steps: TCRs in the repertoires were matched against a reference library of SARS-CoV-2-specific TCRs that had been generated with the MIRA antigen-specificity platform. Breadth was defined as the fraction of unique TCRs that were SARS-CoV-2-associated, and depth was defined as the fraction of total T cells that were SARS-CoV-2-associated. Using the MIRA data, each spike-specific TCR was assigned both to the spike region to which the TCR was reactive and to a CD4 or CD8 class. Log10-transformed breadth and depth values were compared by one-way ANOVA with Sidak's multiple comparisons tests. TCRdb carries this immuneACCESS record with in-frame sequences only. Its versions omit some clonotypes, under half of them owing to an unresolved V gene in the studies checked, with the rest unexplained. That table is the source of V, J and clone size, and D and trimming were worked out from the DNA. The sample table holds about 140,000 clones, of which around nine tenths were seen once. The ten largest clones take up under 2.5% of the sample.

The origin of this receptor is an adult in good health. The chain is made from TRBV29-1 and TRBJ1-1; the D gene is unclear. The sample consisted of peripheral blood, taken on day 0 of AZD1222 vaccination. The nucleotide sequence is TGCAGCGTCACCGGGATGGCAAGAGGAACTGAAGCTTTCTTT. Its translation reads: CSVTGMARGTEAFF.